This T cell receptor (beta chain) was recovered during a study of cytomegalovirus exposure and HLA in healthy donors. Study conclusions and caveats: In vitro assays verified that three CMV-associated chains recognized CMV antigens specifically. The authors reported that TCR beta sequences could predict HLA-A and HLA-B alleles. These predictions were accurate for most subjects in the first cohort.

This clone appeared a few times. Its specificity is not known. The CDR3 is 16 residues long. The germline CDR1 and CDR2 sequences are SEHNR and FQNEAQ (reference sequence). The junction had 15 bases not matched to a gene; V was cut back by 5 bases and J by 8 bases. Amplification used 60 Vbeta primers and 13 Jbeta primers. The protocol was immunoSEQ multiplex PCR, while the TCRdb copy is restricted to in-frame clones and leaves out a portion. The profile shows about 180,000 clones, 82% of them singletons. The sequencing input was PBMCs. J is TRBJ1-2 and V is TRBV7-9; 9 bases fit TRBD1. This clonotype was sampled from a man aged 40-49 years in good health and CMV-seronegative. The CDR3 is CASSLFRDREARGYTF. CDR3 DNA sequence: TGTGCCAGCAGCCTATTCCGGGACAGGGAAGCTAGGGGCTACACCTTC.